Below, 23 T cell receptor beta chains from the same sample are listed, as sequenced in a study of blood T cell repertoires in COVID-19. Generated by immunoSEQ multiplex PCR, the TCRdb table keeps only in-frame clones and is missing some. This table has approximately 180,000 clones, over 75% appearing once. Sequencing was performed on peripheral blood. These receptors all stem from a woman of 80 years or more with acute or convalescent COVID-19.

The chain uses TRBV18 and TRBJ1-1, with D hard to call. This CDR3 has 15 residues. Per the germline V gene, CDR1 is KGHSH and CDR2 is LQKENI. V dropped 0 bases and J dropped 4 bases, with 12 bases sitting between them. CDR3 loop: CASSPPRVERTEAFF. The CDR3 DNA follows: TGTGCCAGCTCACCACCCCGGGTAGAACGCACTGAAGCTTTCTTT.

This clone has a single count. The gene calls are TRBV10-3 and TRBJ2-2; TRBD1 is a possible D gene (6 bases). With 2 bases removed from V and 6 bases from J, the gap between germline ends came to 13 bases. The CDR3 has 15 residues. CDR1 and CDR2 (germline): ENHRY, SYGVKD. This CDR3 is CAISEGRGLAGELFF. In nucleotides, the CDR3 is TGTGCCATCAGTGAGGGCAGGGGATTAGCCGGGGAGCTGTTTTTT.

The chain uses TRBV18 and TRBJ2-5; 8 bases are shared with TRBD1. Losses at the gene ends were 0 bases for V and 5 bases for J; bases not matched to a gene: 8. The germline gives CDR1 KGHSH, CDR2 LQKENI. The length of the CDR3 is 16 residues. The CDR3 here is CASSPPYQGAGETQYF. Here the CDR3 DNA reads TGTGCCAGCTCACCACCGTACCAGGGGGCAGGGGAGACCCAGTACTTC.

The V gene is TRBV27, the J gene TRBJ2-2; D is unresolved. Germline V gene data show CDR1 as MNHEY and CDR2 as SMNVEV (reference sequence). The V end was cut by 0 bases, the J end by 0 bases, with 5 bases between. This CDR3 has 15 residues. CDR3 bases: TGTGCCAGCAGTTTATCGAACACGAACACCGGGGAGCTGTTTTTT. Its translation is CASSLSNTNTGELFF.

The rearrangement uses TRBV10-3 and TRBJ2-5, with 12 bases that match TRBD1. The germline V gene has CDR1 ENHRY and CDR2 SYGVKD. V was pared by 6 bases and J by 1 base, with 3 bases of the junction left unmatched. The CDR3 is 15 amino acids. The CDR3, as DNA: TGTGCCATCAGCAAGGGACAGGGGGCCCAAGAGACCCAGTACTTC. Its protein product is CAISKGQGAQETQYF.

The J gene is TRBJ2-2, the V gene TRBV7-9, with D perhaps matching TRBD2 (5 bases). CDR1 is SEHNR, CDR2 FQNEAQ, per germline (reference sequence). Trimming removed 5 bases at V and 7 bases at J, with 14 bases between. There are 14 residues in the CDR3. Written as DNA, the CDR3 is TGTGCCAGCAGCCCCACTGGAGGAGACGGGGAGCTGTTTTTT. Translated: CASSPTGGDGELFF.

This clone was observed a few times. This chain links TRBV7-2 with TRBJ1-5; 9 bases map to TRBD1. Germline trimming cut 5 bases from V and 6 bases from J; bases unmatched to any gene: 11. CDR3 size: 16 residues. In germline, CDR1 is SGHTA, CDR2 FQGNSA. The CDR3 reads CASSADTGGSFQPQHF. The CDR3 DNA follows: TGTGCCAGCAGCGCAGACACAGGGGGCAGCTTTCAGCCCCAGCATTTT.

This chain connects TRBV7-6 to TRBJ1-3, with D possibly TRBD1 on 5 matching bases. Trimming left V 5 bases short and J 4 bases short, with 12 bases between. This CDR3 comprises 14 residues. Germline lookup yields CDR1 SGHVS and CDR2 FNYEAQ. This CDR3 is CASSQTVRGNTIYF. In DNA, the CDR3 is TGTGCCAGCAGCCAGACAGTTCGAGGAAACACCATATATTTT.

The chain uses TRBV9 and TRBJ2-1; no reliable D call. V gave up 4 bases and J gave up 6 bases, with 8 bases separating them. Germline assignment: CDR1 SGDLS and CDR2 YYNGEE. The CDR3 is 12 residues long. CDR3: CASSPQINEQFF. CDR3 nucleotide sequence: TGTGCCAGCAGCCCCCAGATCAATGAGCAGTTCTTC. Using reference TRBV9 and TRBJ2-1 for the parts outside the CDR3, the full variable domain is DSGVTQTPKHLITATGQRVTLRCSPRSGDLSVYWYQQSLDQGLQFLIQYYNGEERAKGNILERFSAQQFPDLHSELNLSSLELGDSALYFCASSPQINEQFFGPGTRLTVL.

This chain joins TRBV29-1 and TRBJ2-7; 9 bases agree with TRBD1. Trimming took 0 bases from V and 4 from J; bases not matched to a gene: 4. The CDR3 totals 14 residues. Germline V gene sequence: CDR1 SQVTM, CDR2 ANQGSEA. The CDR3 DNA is TGCAGCGTTGAAGAGCGGACAGGGGAATACGAGCAGTACTTC. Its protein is CSVEERTGEYEQYF.

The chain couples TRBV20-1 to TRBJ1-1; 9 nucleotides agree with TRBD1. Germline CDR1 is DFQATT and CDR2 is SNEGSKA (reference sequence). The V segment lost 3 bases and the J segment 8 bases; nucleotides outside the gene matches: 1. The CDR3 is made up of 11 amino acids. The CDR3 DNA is TGCAGTGCTAGGGGACAGGGCGAAGCTTTCTTT. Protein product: CSARGQGEAFF.

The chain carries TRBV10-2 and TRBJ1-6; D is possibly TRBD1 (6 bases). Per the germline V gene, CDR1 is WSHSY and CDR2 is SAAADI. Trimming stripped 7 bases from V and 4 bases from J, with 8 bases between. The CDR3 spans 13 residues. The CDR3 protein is CASKDSYNSPLHF. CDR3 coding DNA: TGCGCCAGCAAGGACAGTTATAATTCACCCCTCCACTTT.

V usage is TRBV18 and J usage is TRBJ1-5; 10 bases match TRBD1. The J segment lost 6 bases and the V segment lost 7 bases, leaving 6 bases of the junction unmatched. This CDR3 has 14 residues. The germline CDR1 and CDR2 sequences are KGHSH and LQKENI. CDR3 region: CASLQDRGSQPQHF. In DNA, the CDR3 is TGTGCCAGCTTACAGGACAGGGGGAGTCAGCCCCAGCATTTT.

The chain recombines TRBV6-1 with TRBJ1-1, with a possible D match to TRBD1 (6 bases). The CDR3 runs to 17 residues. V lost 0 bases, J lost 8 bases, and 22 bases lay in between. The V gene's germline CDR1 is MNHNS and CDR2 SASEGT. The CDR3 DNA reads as TGTGCCAGCAGTGAAGCGCTATGGGGGGGGGCCCATTTGGAAGCTTTCTTT. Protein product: CASSEALWGGAHLEAFF.

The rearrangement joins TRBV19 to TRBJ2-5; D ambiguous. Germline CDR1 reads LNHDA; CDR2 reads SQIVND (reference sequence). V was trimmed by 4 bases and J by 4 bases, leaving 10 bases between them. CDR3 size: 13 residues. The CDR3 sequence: CASSRSGRETQYF. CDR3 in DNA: TGTGCCAGTAGTAGGTCAGGTAGAGAGACCCAGTACTTC.

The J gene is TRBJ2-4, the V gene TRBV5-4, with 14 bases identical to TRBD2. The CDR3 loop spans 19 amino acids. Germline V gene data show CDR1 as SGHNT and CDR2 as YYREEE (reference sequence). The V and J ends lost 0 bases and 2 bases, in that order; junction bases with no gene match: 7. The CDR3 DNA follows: TGTGCCAGCAGCTTGGCCGCCGGACTAGCGGGAGGTCCCAAAAACATTCAGTACTTC. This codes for CASSLAAGLAGGPKNIQYF. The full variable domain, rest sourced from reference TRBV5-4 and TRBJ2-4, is ETGVTQSPTHLIKTRGQQVTLRCSSQSGHNTVSWYQQALGQGPQFIFQYYREEENGRGNFPPRFSGLQFPNYSSELNVNALELDDSALYLCASSLAAGLAGGPKNIQYFGAGTRLSVL.

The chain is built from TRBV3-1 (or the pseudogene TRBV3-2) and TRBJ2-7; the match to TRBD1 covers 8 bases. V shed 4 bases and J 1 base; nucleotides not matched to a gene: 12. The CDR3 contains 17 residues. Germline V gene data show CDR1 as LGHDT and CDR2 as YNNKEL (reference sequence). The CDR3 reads CASSLTRPGGVSYEQYF. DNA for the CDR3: TGTGCCAGCAGCCTTACTCGCCCAGGGGGCGTATCCTACGAGCAGTACTTC.

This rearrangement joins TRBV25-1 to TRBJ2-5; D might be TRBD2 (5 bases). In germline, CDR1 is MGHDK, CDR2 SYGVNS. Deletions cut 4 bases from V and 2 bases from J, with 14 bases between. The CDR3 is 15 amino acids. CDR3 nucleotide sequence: TGTGCCAGCAGTGGGGTAGCGAGACCACAAGAGACCCAGTACTTC. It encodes CASSGVARPQETQYF.

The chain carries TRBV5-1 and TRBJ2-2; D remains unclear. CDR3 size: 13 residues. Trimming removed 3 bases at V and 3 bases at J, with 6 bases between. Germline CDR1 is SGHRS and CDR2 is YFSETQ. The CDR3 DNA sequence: TGCGCCAGCAGCTATGCGTACACCGGGGAGCTGTTTTTT. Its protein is CASSYAYTGELFF.

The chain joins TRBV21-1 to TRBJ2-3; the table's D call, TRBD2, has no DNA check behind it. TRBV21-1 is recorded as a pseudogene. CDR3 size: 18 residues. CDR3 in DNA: TGTGCCAGCAGCAAAGACCAGGGACTAGCGGAAGACACAGATACGCAGTATTTT. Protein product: CASSKDQGLAEDTDTQYF.

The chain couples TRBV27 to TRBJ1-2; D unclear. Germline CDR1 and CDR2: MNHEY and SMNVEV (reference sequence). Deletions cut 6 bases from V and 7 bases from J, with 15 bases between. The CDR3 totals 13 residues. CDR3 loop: CASRITREAGYTF. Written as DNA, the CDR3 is TGTGCCAGCAGAATTACACGGGAAGCTGGCTACACCTTC.

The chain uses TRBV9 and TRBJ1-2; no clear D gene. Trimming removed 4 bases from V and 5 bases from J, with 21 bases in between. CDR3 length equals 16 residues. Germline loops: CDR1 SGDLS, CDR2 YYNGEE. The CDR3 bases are TGTGCCAGCAGCCGGACCGTTAGCTCTAGCTCATATGGCTACACCTTC. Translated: CASSRTVSSSSYGYTF.

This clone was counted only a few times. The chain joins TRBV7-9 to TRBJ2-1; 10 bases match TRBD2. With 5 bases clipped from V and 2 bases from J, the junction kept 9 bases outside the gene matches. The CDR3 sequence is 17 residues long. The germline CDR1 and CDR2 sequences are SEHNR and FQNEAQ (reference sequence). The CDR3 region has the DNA TGTGCCAGCAGCCCTAGCGGGAGCCCCCTGCCCTACAATGAGCAGTTCTTC. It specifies CASSPSGSPLPYNEQFF.